This TCR beta chain was obtained from a study of blood T cell repertoires in COVID-19 (dated by TCRdb to about 2020). The study in broad terms: The collaborator samples originated in the United States, Italy and Spain and spanned the acute and convalescent phases of COVID-19. The prospective study material was composed of cDNA or gDNA derived from T cells, B-cell-depleted T cells, or PBMCs. Deeply sampled blood TCRbeta repertoires from subjects exposed to, actively infected with, or recovered from COVID-19 were included in the dataset. The repertoires were released in a freely available public database meant as a resource for research on the immune response to SARS-CoV-2. Samples were obtained from the ongoing ImmuneRACE study (first 160 participants) and from roughly 1,300 subjects provided by 6 global collaborators. Nearly every sample came with metadata listing a de-identified subject ID, COVID-19 status, age in years and sex. HLA class I and class II types, where available, came from metadata supplied by the sample provider rather than from assay-based typing.

Points on this clone: Its specific antigen is unknown. Base qualities are missing; no much larger clone stands one base away.

General study outcomes and caveats: How much clinical and demographic metadata was included differed by source and by participant, and the metadata was provided uncurated.

Another Seattle source contributed samples from volunteer blood donors who had recovered from COVID-19. Whole blood was collected in K2EDTA tubes by collaborating institutions according to the institutions' own protocols. Collaborator samples were shipped for TCRbeta analysis as frozen whole blood, isolated PBMCs, or DNA extracted from either sample type. The germline V gene provides CDR1 SGHRS and CDR2 YFSETQ. Trimming costs V 2 bases and J 0 bases, and their ends lie 10 bases apart. Reading from cysteine to phenylalanine, the CDR3 counts 15 amino acids. The kept DNA is CDR3 alone, 45 bases in frame from the first base. TCRbeta CDR3 regions were amplified from genomic DNA by means of the immunoSEQ Assay, a bias-controlled multiplex PCR. Concerning the study's data processing: Within the assay, amplification of reference gene primers was used to estimate how many nucleated cells each sample contained. To quantify the absolute abundance of each unique TCRbeta CDR3 rearrangement, sequence reads were collapsed and filtered. For each sample, productive Simpson clonality was calculated as the square root of Simpson's diversity index over productive rearrangements. TCRdb's version of the immuneACCESS table is confined to in-frame rearrangements and falls short of the full clone set. An unresolved V gene accounts for under half of the shortfall where checked; the remainder is of unknown origin. V and J calls and clone size are copied from that table; D and trimming were computed from the DNA. The sample table holds 280,000 or so clones, of which about four fifths were seen once. The ten largest clones capture more than 8% of the sample.

Recombination connected TRBV5-1 to TRBJ2-3, with no confidently assigned D gene. Sequenced input: peripheral blood. The TCR sequence derives from a woman in her 50s who had recovered from COVID-19. The CDR3: CASSLSGRSTDTQYF. The nucleotides read TGCGCCAGCAGCTTATCAGGCAGGAGCACAGATACGCAGTATTTT. This CDR3, with the reference TRBV5-1 and TRBJ2-3 proteins standing in past its ends, gives the full variable domain KAGVTQTPRYLIKTRGQQVTLSCSPISGHRSVSWYQQTPGQGLQFLFEYFSETQRNKGNFPGRFSGRQFSNSRSEMNVSTLELGDSALYLCASSLSGRSTDTQYFGPGTRLTVL.